These 18 T cell receptor beta chains came from one sample sequenced in a study of T cell responses to AZD1222 COVID-19 vaccine. Measured with immunoSEQ multiplex PCR; TCRdb has only the in-frame clones, and not every one. This table has more than 150,000 clones, over 75% appearing once. This specimen was peripheral blood, taken on day 0 of AZD1222 vaccination. The source is an adult in good health.

The genes are TRBV6-5 and TRBJ1-3, with D unclear. The CDR3 consists of 13 residues. Germline V gene data show CDR1 as MNHEY and CDR2 as SVGAGI. The V and J ends lost 8 bases and 2 bases respectively, with 10 bases between them. The CDR3 here is CASDQNPGNTIYF. The CDR3, as DNA: TGTGCCAGCGATCAGAATCCTGGAAACACCATATATTTT.

The chain has TRBV5-4 and TRBJ2-7; no definite D call. The CDR3 runs 14 residues. V lost 4 bases and J lost 0, with 11 bases in between. The V gene's germline CDR1 is SGHNT and CDR2 YYREEE (reference sequence). CDR3 loop: CASSPEVDSYEQYF. The CDR3 coding sequence is TGTGCCAGCAGCCCGGAAGTTGACTCCTACGAGCAGTACTTC.

CDR3 in DNA: TGTGCCAGCACCCTCCCGGGACGGACGAACACTGAAGCTTTCTTT. It codes for CASTLPGRTNTEAFF. This rearrangement joins TRBV5-8 to TRBJ1-1, with D maybe TRBD1 (5 bases). In germline, CDR1 is SGHTS, CDR2 YDEGEE. The CDR3 length is 15 residues. V lost 6 bases to trimming and J lost 1 base, with 16 bases between them.

The genes are TRBV4-1 and TRBJ2-3, with D perhaps TRBD2 (7 bases). The CDR3 length is 17 residues. Germline values: CDR1 MGHRA, CDR2 YSYEKL. Trimming pared 0 bases from V and 3 bases from J, leaving 16 bases between. DNA for the CDR3: TGCGCCAGCAGCCAAGATCTAGGGGGGGGCGTGACAGATACGCAGTATTTT. It codes for CASSQDLGGGVTDTQYF.

V usage is TRBV6-1 and J usage is TRBJ2-3; TRBD1 is a possible D gene (6 bases). Germline V gene sequence: CDR1 MNHNS, CDR2 SASEGT. The CDR3 extends over 16 amino acids. V was shortened by 4 bases and J by 4 bases, with 18 bases between the two germline ends. The CDR3 DNA reads as TGTGCCAGCAGTGTAAGTGGGGGCACCGGGGCAGATACGCAGTATTTT. Its translation is CASSVSGGTGADTQYF.

A few counts support this clone. The CDR3 nucleotides are TGTGCCAGCAGCTTAAGGGCGGGAGAAAAACTGTTTTTT. Translated, it gives CASSLRAGEKLFF. This sequence joins TRBV5-6 and TRBJ1-4, with no clear D. The CDR3 consists of 13 residues. Trimming left V 2 bases short and J 8 bases short, with 10 bases between. The germline gives CDR1 SGHDT, CDR2 YYEEEE.

With respect to this clone: Sequence at one end of the junction differs from germline and may be a read error. CDR3: CASSYQVGRDISF. The CDR3 DNA is TGTGCCAGCAGCTACCAGGTGGGCCGGGACATAAGCTTC. The rearrangement links TRBV11-2 to TRBJ1-2; D might be TRBD1 (6 bases). CDR1 and CDR2 from the germline V gene are SGHAT and FQNNGV. The CDR3 totals 13 residues.

The V call is TRBV4-1, the J call TRBJ1-5, with D possibly being TRBD1 (6 bases). V gave up 0 bases and J gave up 7 bases, with 13 bases separating them. Germline-derived CDR1 and CDR2 are MGHRA and YSYEKL. The CDR3 has 15 residues. The CDR3: CASSQDGGGKQPQHF. The DNA of the CDR3 is TGCGCCAGCAGCCAAGATGGAGGGGGAAAACAGCCCCAGCATTTT.

The chain uses TRBV7-9 and TRBJ1-1; possible D gene TRBD1, 6 bases. This CDR3 comprises 14 residues. Trimming cost V 9 bases and J 4 bases, with 18 bases left between them. Germline loops: CDR1 SEHNR, CDR2 FQNEAQ (reference sequence). In DNA form, the CDR3 reads TGTGCCAGTGTTGGGACCACAGGGTCCACTGAAGCTTTCTTT. It encodes CASVGTTGSTEAFF.

The chain combines TRBV6-6 with TRBJ1-3; D may be TRBD1 (5 bases). V was pared by 0 bases and J by 4 bases, with 7 bases between. From germline, CDR1 is MNHNY and CDR2 SVGAGI (reference sequence). The CDR3 runs to 14 residues. Written as DNA, the CDR3 is TGTGCCAGCAGTTACTCGGGGCAAGGAAACACCATATATTTT. This encodes CASSYSGQGNTIYF.

The chain has TRBV6-2 or TRBV6-3 and TRBJ2-5, with TRBD1 identical over 8 bases. V lost 2 bases to trimming and J lost 5 bases; unmatched junction nucleotides: 7. Germline V gives CDR1 MNHEY, CDR2 SVGEGT. The CDR3 is made up of 15 amino acids. CDR3 DNA sequence: TGTGCCAGCAGTTACGACAGGGGCCCAGGGGAGACCCAGTACTTC. It specifies CASSYDRGPGETQYF.

The V and J genes are TRBV6-2 or TRBV6-3 and TRBJ1-3; D is ambiguous. Germline CDR1 MNHEY, CDR2 SVGEGT. V was trimmed by 2 bases and J by 0 bases, leaving 5 bases between them. The CDR3 sequence is 14 residues long. The CDR3 DNA is TGTGCCAGCAGTTACGACTTCTCTGGAAACACCATATATTTT. As protein: CASSYDFSGNTIYF.

The J gene is TRBJ1-6, the V gene TRBV18, with a tentative D call TRBD1 (6 bases). The CDR3 is made up of 14 amino acids. V was trimmed by 6 bases and J by 5 bases, leaving 11 bases between them. Germline loops: CDR1 KGHSH, CDR2 LQKENI. The DNA of the CDR3 is TGTGCCAGCTCGCCCACAGGGAATAATTCACCCCTCCACTTT. This codes for CASSPTGNNSPLHF.

Turning to this clone: Other DNA variants within this sample encode the same CDR3. This chain links TRBV5-1 with TRBJ2-1; D call uncertain. Trimming pared 0 bases from V and 5 bases from J, leaving 6 bases between. The CDR3 contains 13 residues. Looked up from germline, CDR1 is SGHRS and CDR2 is YFSETQ. In nucleotides, the CDR3 is TGCGCCAGCAGCTTGGGCAGCAACAATGAGCAGTTCTTC. Its protein is CASSLGSNNEQFF.

The rearrangement links TRBV5-1 to TRBJ2-6; weak D call: TRBD2 (6 bases). CDR3 length: 18 amino acids. The ends were cut back, 4 bases at V and 0 bases at J, with 17 bases in the middle. Germline loops: CDR1 SGHRS, CDR2 YFSETQ. This CDR3 is CASSPRGSGSSGANVLTF. Written as DNA, the CDR3 is TGCGCCAGCAGCCCCAGAGGCTCCGGGAGCTCTGGGGCCAACGTCCTGACTTTC.

The CDR3 coding sequence is TGTGCCAGCTGGCTGGGTTCCGGGGAGCTGTTTTTT. It codes for CASWLGSGELFF. The rearrangement links TRBV28 to TRBJ2-2; no reliable D call. In germline, CDR1 is MDHEN, CDR2 SYDVKM. This CDR3 has 12 residues. The germline V and J ends were trimmed by 8 bases and 6 bases, with 10 bases remaining between them.

This clone has a handful of counts. This same CDR3 is encoded by further DNA sequences in the sample. The chain carries TRBV6-5 and TRBJ1-3; the D gene is possibly TRBD1 (5 bases). This CDR3 region has 15 residues. In germline, CDR1 is MNHEY, CDR2 SVGAGI. Trimming took off 0 bases at V and 4 bases at J, with 10 bases between the two ends. CDR3 sequence: CASSYSRGSGNTIYF. The CDR3 DNA reads as TGTGCCAGCAGTTACTCACGGGGGAGCGGAAACACCATATATTTT.

The rearrangement uses TRBV15 and TRBJ2-7; possibly TRBD1 for D (6 bases). This CDR3 is built from 16 residues. The germline gives CDR1 LNHNV, CDR2 YYDKDF (reference sequence). V was pared by 1 base and J by 5 bases, with 18 bases between. In DNA, the CDR3 is TGTGCCACCAGCAGAGGAAGGGGGACGGGCACCCACGAGCAGTACTTC. Amino acids: CATSRGRGTGTHEQYF.